The 21 T cell receptor beta chains in this list originate from one sample, sequenced in a study of shared clonotypes between healthy human individuals. Here immunoSEQ multiplex PCR was the method, and the copy in TCRdb shows in-frame clones only, minus some. The sample consists of around 1,100,000 clones, roughly 80% of them appearing once. Sequenced: memory CD4+ T cells from PBMCs. Stated subset: CD45RA-negative fraction. Receptors originate from a man between 18 and 29 years old in good health. Some clones in this sample may be carry-over from other donors' samples.

Note on this clone: This CDR3 is also generated by other DNA sequences in the sample. This chain connects TRBV15 to TRBJ1-4; D ambiguous. The CDR3 spans 13 residues. Trimming stripped 1 base from V and 5 bases from J, with 5 bases between. Looked up from germline, CDR1 is LNHNV and CDR2 is YYDKDF (reference sequence). The CDR3 here is CATSRAPNEKLFF. In DNA, the CDR3 is TGTGCCACCAGCAGAGCGCCGAATGAAAAACTGTTTTTT.

The gene calls are TRBV6-5 and TRBJ1-2; 9 bases agree with TRBD1. V lost 0 bases and J lost 6; bases outside the gene matches: 2. The CDR3 extends over 14 amino acids. Germline V gene lookup returns CDR1 MNHEY and CDR2 SVGAGI. CDR3: CASSYSGTGNGYTF. CDR3 coding DNA: TGTGCCAGCAGTTACTCGGGGACAGGGAATGGCTACACCTTC.

This clone was observed once. This sample includes further DNA sequences coding for the same CDR3. This chain connects TRBV18 to TRBJ1-1, with TRBD1 as a possible D gene (5 bases). With 6 bases removed from V and 1 base from J, the gap between germline ends came to 9 bases. From germline, CDR1 is KGHSH and CDR2 LQKENI. The CDR3 is 13 residues long. This CDR3 reads CASSQGQNTEAFF. The CDR3 DNA follows: TGTGCCAGCTCGCAAGGACAGAACACTGAAGCTTTCTTT.

The V gene is TRBV27, the J gene TRBJ1-2; the match to TRBD1 covers 8 bases. The germline CDR1 and CDR2 sequences are MNHEY and SMNVEV (reference sequence). This CDR3 is 15 amino acids long. Trimming took 6 bases from V and 5 from J; bases not matched to a gene: 11. The DNA of the CDR3 is TGTGCCAGCAGGCGAACAGGGGGTGGTTTTTATGGCTACACCTTC. It codes for CASRRTGGGFYGYTF.

In this sample, this clone turned up once. The chain employs TRBV29-1 and TRBJ2-4; D is ambiguous. Germline V lookup: CDR1 SQVTM, CDR2 ANQGSEA. The CDR3 spans 17 residues. V was shortened by 0 bases and J by 0 bases, with 15 bases between the two germline ends. The CDR3 region has the DNA TGCAGCGTTGAAGATCGTCGGCAAGTCCTAGCCAAAAACATTCAGTACTTC. It translates to CSVEDRRQVLAKNIQYF.

This clone is a singleton in its sample. The chain uses TRBV2 and TRBJ2-7, with D possibly TRBD2 on 6 matching bases. V was pared by 7 bases and J by 3 bases, with 16 bases between. The CDR3 extends over 14 amino acids. Germline V gives CDR1 SNHLY, CDR2 FYNNEI. CDR3 DNA sequence: TGTGCCAGCAAGGAGGGGCTGCCGGGCTACGAGCAGTACTTC. This translates into CASKEGLPGYEQYF.

The chain recombines TRBV27 with TRBJ1-2, with D possibly being TRBD1 (6 bases). Germline CDR1 MNHEY, CDR2 SMNVEV (reference sequence). V lost 6 bases, J lost 8 bases, and 16 bases lay in between. This CDR3 spans 13 amino acids. CDR3 sequence: CASSYNRDGGYTF. In DNA, the CDR3 is TGTGCCAGCAGCTACAACAGGGATGGGGGCTACACCTTC.

V is TRBV9 and J is TRBJ1-2; possibly TRBD1 for D (6 bases). CDR3 length equals 14 residues. V lost 3 bases, J lost 8 bases, and 17 bases lay in between. From germline, CDR1 is SGDLS and CDR2 YYNGEE. CDR3 in DNA: TGTGCCAGCAGCGAACCACAGGGAATACGGGGCTACACCTTC. Translating gives CASSEPQGIRGYTF.

This clone occurred a few times. The genes are TRBV18 and TRBJ2-7; 9 positions match TRBD1. The CDR3 sequence is 15 residues long. V trimming: 1 base; J trimming: 4 bases; junction bases outside the gene matches: 5. Germline-derived CDR1 and CDR2 are KGHSH and LQKENI. The CDR3 is CASSPQGQGTYEQYF. CDR3 DNA: TGTGCCAGCTCACCACAGGGACAGGGAACGTACGAGCAGTACTTC.

The genes are TRBV2 and TRBJ2-5; no reliable D call. CDR1 is SNHLY and CDR2 is FYNNEI in the germline V gene. The ends were cut back, 8 bases at V and 5 bases at J, with 15 bases in the middle. The CDR3 runs 13 residues. Here the CDR3 reads CASLFTLGETQYF. The CDR3 DNA reads TGTGCCAGCCTTTTCACATTGGGTGAGACCCAGTACTTC. Full variable domain (outside the CDR3, taken from reference TRBV2 and TRBJ2-5): EPEVTQTPSHQVTQMGQEVILRCVPISNHLYFYWYRQILGQKVEFLVSFYNNEISEKSEIFDDQFSVERPDGSNFTLKIRSTKLEDSAMYFCASLFTLGETQYFGPGTRLLVL.

The V call is TRBV5-1, the J call TRBJ2-1, with D tentatively TRBD2 (6 bases). In germline, CDR1 is SGHRS, CDR2 YFSETQ. V was pared by 1 base and J by 5 bases, with 16 bases between. The CDR3 is 16 residues long. The CDR3 DNA sequence: TGCGCCAGCAGCTTGTGGGGCTTTAGGAGGGACAATGAGCAGTTCTTC. This sequence encodes CASSLWGFRRDNEQFF.

The V and J genes are TRBV4-2 and TRBJ1-2, with 7 bases lining up with TRBD1. Trimming removed 5 bases from V and 0 bases from J; junction bases left unmatched: 6. CDR3 length: 15 amino acids. Per the germline V gene, CDR1 is LGHNA and CDR2 is YNFKEQ. The CDR3 is CASSADRATNYGYTF. For the CDR3, the DNA is TGTGCCAGCAGCGCAGACAGGGCAACTAACTATGGCTACACCTTC.

The chain joins TRBV5-1 to TRBJ2-1; D tentatively reads TRBD1 or TRBD2 (6 bases each). Germline CDR1 reads SGHRS; CDR2 reads YFSETQ. The germline V and J ends were trimmed by 3 bases and 12 bases, with 28 bases remaining between them. The CDR3 covers 17 residues. CDR3 nucleotides: TGCGCCAGCAGCTCTTACCTGCAGGGGCGGGAAGAGAGGTCGCAGTTCTTC. It is translated as CASSSYLQGREERSQFF.

The chain joins TRBV7-9 to TRBJ2-5; D not certain. This CDR3 contains 12 residues. V lost 2 bases, J lost 4 bases, and 5 bases lay in between. Germline V gene sequence: CDR1 SEHNR, CDR2 FQNEAQ (reference sequence). CDR3 in amino acids: CASSLRLETQYF. The CDR3 nucleotides read TGTGCCAGCAGCTTACGTTTAGAGACCCAGTACTTC.

The chain uses TRBV9 and TRBJ2-1; 8 bases line up with TRBD2. CDR3 length: 14 amino acids. V was clipped by 0 bases and J by 5 bases; unmatched bases: 1. Germline V gives CDR1 SGDLS, CDR2 YYNGEE. The CDR3 loop reads CASSVAGGHNEQFF. DNA of the CDR3: TGTGCCAGCAGCGTAGCGGGGGGGCACAATGAGCAGTTCTTC. Using reference TRBV9 and TRBJ2-1 for the parts outside the CDR3, the full variable domain is DSGVTQTPKHLITATGQRVTLRCSPRSGDLSVYWYQQSLDQGLQFLIQYYNGEERAKGNILERFSAQQFPDLHSELNLSSLELGDSALYFCASSVAGGHNEQFFGPGTRLTVL.

In its sample, this clone was seen a few times. This chain's CDR3 is CASSLRRTGGADTQYF. CDR3 DNA: TGTGCCAGCAGCTTACGCCGGACAGGGGGTGCTGATACGCAGTATTTT. The chain recombines TRBV13 with TRBJ2-3; 10 bases are a match to TRBD1. The CDR3 has 16 amino acids. J was trimmed by 6 bases and V by 2 bases; bases with no gene match: 8. The germline V gene encodes CDR1 PRHDT and CDR2 FYEKMQ (reference sequence).

CDR3 amino acids: CASSSQGQEGEAFF. In nucleotides, the CDR3 is TGTGCCAGCAGCTCCCAAGGACAGGAGGGTGAAGCTTTCTTT. V is TRBV7-3 and J is TRBJ1-1; 7 bases agree with TRBD1. The CDR3 extends over 14 amino acids. Germline V gene sequence: CDR1 SGHTA, CDR2 FQGTGA. Unmatched junction bases numbered 9, after V lost 4 bases and J lost 7 bases.

The V gene is TRBV2, the J gene TRBJ2-1; 7 nucleotides match TRBD2. The CDR3 sequence is 14 residues long. Germline V lookup: CDR1 SNHLY, CDR2 FYNNEI. The J segment lost 0 bases and the V segment lost 6 bases, leaving 2 bases of the junction unmatched. The CDR3 loop reads CASRGGSSYNEQFF. The CDR3 DNA is TGTGCCAGCAGGGGCGGGAGCTCCTACAATGAGCAGTTCTTC. The whole variable domain, remainder taken from reference TRBV2 and TRBJ2-1, is EPEVTQTPSHQVTQMGQEVILRCVPISNHLYFYWYRQILGQKVEFLVSFYNNEISEKSEIFDDQFSVERPDGSNFTLKIRSTKLEDSAMYFCASRGGSSYNEQFFGPGTRLTVL.

V and J are TRBV27 and TRBJ2-1; TRBD2 aligns across 11 bases. V shed 10 bases and J 8 bases; nucleotides not matched to a gene: 4. CDR1 and CDR2 from the germline V gene are MNHEY and SMNVEV (reference sequence). The CDR3 has 12 amino acids. The CDR3 sequence: CATSGRYDEQFF. In nucleotides, the CDR3 is TGTGCCACTAGCGGGAGGTACGATGAGCAGTTCTTC.

This clone was observed at least ten times. The J gene is TRBJ2-2, the V gene TRBV19, with 12 bases lining up with TRBD1. In germline, CDR1 is LNHDA, CDR2 SQIVND (reference sequence). Unmatched junction bases numbered 4, after V lost 4 bases and J lost 4 bases. This CDR3 has 16 amino acids. The CDR3 here is CASSKGQGAGTGELFF. The CDR3 DNA is TGTGCCAGTAGTAAGGGACAGGGGGCGGGCACCGGGGAGCTGTTTTTT.

The J gene is TRBJ2-7, the V gene TRBV7-9, with D perhaps given as TRBD1 or TRBD2 (5 bases each). From germline, CDR1 is SEHNR and CDR2 FQNEAQ (reference sequence). Trimming took off 5 bases at V and 4 bases at J, with 12 bases between the two ends. The CDR3 sequence is 13 residues long. The CDR3 DNA is TGTGCCAGCAGCAGAGGGGATCGGTACGAGCAGTACTTC. It specifies CASSRGDRYEQYF.